A single sample is the source of the 19 T cell receptor beta chains below, sequenced in a study of T cell responses to AZD1222 COVID-19 vaccine. Sequenced by immunoSEQ multiplex PCR; TCRdb stores in-frame clones only, minus some. The top ten clones hold approximately 1.4% of a sample with about 140,000 clones, around 92% of them seen once. This specimen consisted of peripheral blood, obtained on day 0 of AZD1222 vaccination. Every receptor here comes from an adult in good health.

The chain carries TRBV24-1 and TRBJ2-7; 7 nucleotides match TRBD1. V dropped 5 bases and J dropped 0; count of bases not matched to a gene: 0. The CDR3 spans 13 residues. Germline V gives CDR1 KGHDR, CDR2 SFDVKD. The CDR3 region has the DNA TGTGCCACCAGTGCAGGGGGCTCCTACGAGCAGTACTTC. It yields the protein CATSAGGSYEQYF.

The chain carries TRBV27 and TRBJ1-6; D call uncertain. V dropped 6 bases and J dropped 6 bases, with 12 bases sitting between them. The CDR3 contains 14 residues. CDR1 is MNHEY and CDR2 is SMNVEV in the germline V gene (reference sequence). The CDR3 sequence is CASSPLSPNSPLHF. CDR3 bases: TGTGCCAGCAGCCCCCTCAGCCCTAATTCACCCCTCCACTTT.

The V gene is TRBV5-6, the J gene TRBJ2-7; the D gene could be TRBD1 or TRBD2 (5 bases each). The V end was cut by 0 bases, the J end by 3 bases, with 10 bases between. The length of the CDR3 is 14 residues. CDR1 and CDR2 from the germline V gene are SGHDT and YYEEEE. As DNA, the CDR3 is TGTGCCAGCAGCTTGGGGGGGACCCACTACGAGCAGTACTTC. Translation: CASSLGGTHYEQYF.

The chain couples TRBV5-1 to TRBJ1-1; 10 nucleotides align to TRBD1. The CDR3 is made up of 17 amino acids. Germline V gene lookup returns CDR1 SGHRS and CDR2 YFSETQ. J was trimmed by 3 bases and V by 0 bases; bases with no gene match: 8. The CDR3 loop is CASSLAWTGGTYTEAFF. The DNA of the CDR3 is TGCGCCAGCAGCTTGGCCTGGACAGGGGGGACGTACACTGAAGCTTTCTTT.

The chain carries TRBV7-2 and TRBJ2-7; weak D call: TRBD1 (6 bases). The CDR3 sequence is 15 residues long. V was trimmed by 1 base and J by 2 bases, leaving 12 bases between them. The V gene's germline CDR1 is SGHTA and CDR2 FQGNSA. CDR3 loop: CASSLVGHGPYEQYF. DNA of the CDR3: TGTGCCAGCAGCTTAGTGGGACACGGACCCTACGAGCAGTACTTC. The full variable domain, in which reference TRBV7-2 and TRBJ2-7 provide the parts outside the CDR3, is GAGVSQSPSNKVTEKGKDVELRCDPISGHTALYWYRQSLGQGLEFLIYFQGNSAPDKSGLPSDRFSAERTGGSVSTLTIQRTQQEDSAVYLCASSLVGHGPYEQYFGPGTRLTVT.

V and J are TRBV5-6 and TRBJ1-1, with a possible D match to TRBD1 (5 bases). The length of the CDR3 is 16 residues. V gave up 4 bases and J gave up 3 bases, with 19 bases separating them. In germline, CDR1 is SGHDT, CDR2 YYEEEE. CDR3 in amino acids: CASSGGIVVGDTEAFF. CDR3 sequence (DNA): TGTGCCAGCAGCGGGGGGATCGTAGTCGGGGACACTGAAGCTTTCTTT.

This rearrangement joins TRBV7-6 to TRBJ2-7; a possible D gene is TRBD2 (5 bases). This CDR3 has 16 amino acids. Trimming removed 2 bases from V and 4 bases from J, with 18 bases in between. Germline V gene sequence: CDR1 SGHVS, CDR2 FNYEAQ. DNA of the CDR3: TGTGCCAGCAGCTTACAGAGTGCCGGGATTTCATACGAGCAGTACTTC. It is translated as CASSLQSAGISYEQYF. Filled out from reference TRBV7-6 and TRBJ2-7, the complete variable domain reads GAGVSQSPRYKVTKRGQDVALRCDPISGHVSLYWYRQALGQGPEFLTYFNYEAQQDKSGLPNDRFSAERPEGSISTLTIQRTEQRDSAMYRCASSLQSAGISYEQYFGPGTRLTVT.

This sequence joins TRBV28 and TRBJ1-2; D is uncertain. The length of the CDR3 is 14 residues. Germline V CDR1 and CDR2: MDHEN, SYDVKM. V shed 6 bases and J shed 1 base, with 12 bases lying between them. The CDR3 reads CASSRGGDNYGYTF. The CDR3, as DNA: TGTGCCAGCAGCCGCGGCGGAGATAACTATGGCTACACCTTC.

The V call is TRBV10-3, the J call TRBJ1-1; 8 nucleotides line up with TRBD1. This CDR3 has 14 residues. The trim removed 5 bases at V and 1 base at J, leaving 3 bases unmatched. Per germline, CDR1 ENHRY and CDR2 SYGVKD. CDR3 sequence: CAISPGQGNTEAFF. In DNA, the CDR3 is TGTGCCATCAGTCCAGGACAGGGGAACACTGAAGCTTTCTTT.

CDR3 residues: CSVDRRTSSNTDTQYF. As DNA, the CDR3 is TGCAGCGTTGATAGAAGGACTAGCAGCAACACAGATACGCAGTATTTT. V and J are TRBV29-1 and TRBJ2-3; the match to TRBD2 covers 8 bases. The CDR3 extends over 16 amino acids. Germline loops: CDR1 SQVTM, CDR2 ANQGSEA. With V trimmed by 3 bases and J by 2 bases, 10 bases remained unmatched.

This clone was seen only a few times. The chain has TRBV29-1 and TRBJ1-1; no definite D call. CDR1 SQVTM and CDR2 ANQGSEA come from the germline V gene. V lost 5 bases, J lost 1 base, and 11 bases lay in between. This CDR3 contains 13 residues. The CDR3 coding sequence is TGCAGCGTTTCGGAGGACGGGAACACTGAAGCTTTCTTT. The encoded protein is CSVSEDGNTEAFF.

The CDR3 here is CASSSSSGGTYEQYF. In DNA form, the CDR3 reads TGTGCCAGCAGCTCATCTAGCGGGGGGACCTACGAGCAGTACTTC. The chain recombines TRBV7-2 with TRBJ2-7, with 11 bases lining up with TRBD2. There are 15 residues in the CDR3. Germline-derived CDR1 and CDR2 are SGHTA and FQGNSA. V trimming: 4 bases; J trimming: 2 bases; junction bases outside the gene matches: 4. The full variable domain, completed using reference TRBV7-2 and TRBJ2-7, is GAGVSQSPSNKVTEKGKDVELRCDPISGHTALYWYRQSLGQGLEFLIYFQGNSAPDKSGLPSDRFSAERTGGSVSTLTIQRTQQEDSAVYLCASSSSSGGTYEQYFGPGTRLTVT.

The chain combines TRBV5-1 with TRBJ1-3; D perhaps matches TRBD1 (6 bases). Germline V gene sequence: CDR1 SGHRS, CDR2 YFSETQ. The CDR3 runs to 15 residues. V shed 4 bases and J shed 0 bases, with 11 bases lying between them. The CDR3 is CASSPGQRSGNTIYF. For the CDR3, the DNA is TGCGCCAGCAGCCCAGGACAGCGCTCTGGAAACACCATATATTTT.

This chain connects TRBV28 to TRBJ2-7, with TRBD2 as a possible D gene (6 bases). This CDR3 has 15 residues. Germline V CDR1 and CDR2: MDHEN, SYDVKM. The V gene lost 8 bases and the J gene lost 4 bases, with 21 bases spanning the gap. The CDR3 loop is CASGAAGPRQYEQYF. CDR3 DNA: TGTGCCAGCGGGGCTGCGGGGCCCCGTCAGTACGAGCAGTACTTC.

In nucleotides, the CDR3 is TGTGCCAGCAGTGAATGGGGATATGGCTACACCTTC. Residues: CASSEWGYGYTF. The chain combines TRBV25-1 with TRBJ1-2; D unresolved. Germline CDR1 MGHDK, CDR2 SYGVNS. This CDR3 has 12 residues. Trimming removed 1 base at V and 5 bases at J, with 5 bases between.

The CDR3 DNA is TGTGCCATCAGTGGGGCTGCGGGGCTGGGCACTGAAGCTTTCTTT. Translated, it gives CAISGAAGLGTEAFF. The J gene is TRBJ1-1, the V gene TRBV10-3; weak D call: TRBD1 (5 bases). This CDR3 is built from 15 residues. V was cut by 4 bases and J by 4 bases, with 16 bases left in between. Germline CDR1 is ENHRY and CDR2 is SYGVKD.

The chain couples TRBV16 to TRBJ2-1; 10 bases map to TRBD1. The germline V gene has CDR1 KGHSY and CDR2 FQNENV. Trimming removed 5 bases from V and 8 bases from J; junction bases left unmatched: 9. This CDR3 is 15 amino acids long. The CDR3 loop reads CASSDRDRGRYEQFF. The CDR3 DNA reads as TGTGCCAGCAGCGACCGGGACAGGGGTCGCTATGAGCAGTTCTTC.

The chain carries TRBV1 and TRBJ2-1; TRBD2 is taken as the D call from the table, unchecked against the DNA. TRBV1 is deemed a pseudogene. The CDR3 has 20 amino acids. The CDR3 here is CTSSQHCWGLAISSYNEQFF. In DNA, the CDR3 is TGCACCAGCAGCCAACACTGTTGGGGCCTAGCGATCAGCTCCTACAATGAGCAGTTCTTC.

The V call is TRBV14, the J call TRBJ2-5; 8 nucleotides line up with TRBD1. Looked up from germline, CDR1 is SGHDN and CDR2 is FVKESK. V gave up 1 base and J gave up 3 bases; unmatched junction bases: 4. This CDR3 region has 15 residues. CDR3: CASSQAGGPKETQYF. CDR3 DNA sequence: TGTGCCAGCAGCCAAGCAGGGGGCCCTAAAGAGACCCAGTACTTC. The complete variable domain, with remaining parts taken from reference TRBV14 and TRBJ2-5, reads EAGVTQFPSHSVIEKGQTVTLRCDPISGHDNLYWYRRVMGKEIKFLLHFVKESKQDESGMPNNRFLAERTGGTYSTLKVQPAELEDSGVYFCASSQAGGPKETQYFGPGTRLLVL.